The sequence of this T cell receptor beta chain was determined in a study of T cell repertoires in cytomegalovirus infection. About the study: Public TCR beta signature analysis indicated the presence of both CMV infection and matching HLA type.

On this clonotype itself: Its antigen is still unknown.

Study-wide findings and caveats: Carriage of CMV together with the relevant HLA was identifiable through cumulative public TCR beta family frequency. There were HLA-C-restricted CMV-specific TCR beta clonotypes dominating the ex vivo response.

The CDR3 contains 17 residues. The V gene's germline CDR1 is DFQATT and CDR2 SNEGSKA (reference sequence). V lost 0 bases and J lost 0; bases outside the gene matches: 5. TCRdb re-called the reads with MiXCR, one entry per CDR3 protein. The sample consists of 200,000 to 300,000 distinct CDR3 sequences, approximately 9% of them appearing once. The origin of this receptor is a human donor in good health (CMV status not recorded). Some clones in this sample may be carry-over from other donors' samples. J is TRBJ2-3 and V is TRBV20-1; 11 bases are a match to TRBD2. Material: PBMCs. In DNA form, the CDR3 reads TGCAGTGCTAGAGATTGGCTAGCGGGGGGTAGCACAGATACGCAGTATTTT. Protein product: CSARDWLAGGSTDTQYF.